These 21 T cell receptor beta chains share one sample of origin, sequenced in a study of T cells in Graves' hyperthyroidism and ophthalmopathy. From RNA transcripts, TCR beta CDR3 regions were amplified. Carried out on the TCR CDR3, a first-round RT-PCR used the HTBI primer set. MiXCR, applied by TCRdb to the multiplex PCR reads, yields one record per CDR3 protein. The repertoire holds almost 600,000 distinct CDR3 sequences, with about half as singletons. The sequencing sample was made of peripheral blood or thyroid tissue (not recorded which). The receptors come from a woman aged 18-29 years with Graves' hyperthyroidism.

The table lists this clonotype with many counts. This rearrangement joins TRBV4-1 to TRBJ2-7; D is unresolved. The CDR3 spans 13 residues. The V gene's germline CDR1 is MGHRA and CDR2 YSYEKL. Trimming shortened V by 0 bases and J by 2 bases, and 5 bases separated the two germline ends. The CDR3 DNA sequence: TGCGCCAGCAGCCAAGATAACGCCTACGAGCAGTACTTC. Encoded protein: CASSQDNAYEQYF.

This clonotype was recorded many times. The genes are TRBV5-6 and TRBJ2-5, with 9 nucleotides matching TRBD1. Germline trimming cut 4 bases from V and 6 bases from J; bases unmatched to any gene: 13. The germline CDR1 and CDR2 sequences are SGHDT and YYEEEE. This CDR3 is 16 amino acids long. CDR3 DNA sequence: TGTGCCAGCAGCGCTCCCCGGGACAGGGAGGACCAGACCCAGTACTTC. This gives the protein CASSAPRDREDQTQYF.

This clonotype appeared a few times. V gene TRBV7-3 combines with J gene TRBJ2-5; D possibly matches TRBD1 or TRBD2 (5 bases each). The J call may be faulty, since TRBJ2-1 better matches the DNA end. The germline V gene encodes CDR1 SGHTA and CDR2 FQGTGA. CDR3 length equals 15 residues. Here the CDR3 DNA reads TGTGCCAGCAGCACCTCCGGGACCCACTACAATGAGCAGTTCTTC. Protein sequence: CASSTSGTHYNEQFF.

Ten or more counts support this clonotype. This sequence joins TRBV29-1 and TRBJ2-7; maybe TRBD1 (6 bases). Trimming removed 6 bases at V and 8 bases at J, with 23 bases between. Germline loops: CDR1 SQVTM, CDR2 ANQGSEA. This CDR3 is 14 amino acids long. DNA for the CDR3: TGCAGCGTCCCCAGATTGACAGGATTTCTTCAGCAGTACTTC. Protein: CSVPRLTGFLQQYF.

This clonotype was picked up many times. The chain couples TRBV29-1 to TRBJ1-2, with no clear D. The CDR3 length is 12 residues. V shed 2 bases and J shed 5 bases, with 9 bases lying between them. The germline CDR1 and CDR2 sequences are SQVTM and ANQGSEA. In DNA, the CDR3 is TGCAGCGTTGAAAAGGGTCGGTATGGCTACACCTTC. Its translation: CSVEKGRYGYTF.

The CDR3 loop reads CSALDRGTDQPQHF. CDR3 nucleotide sequence: TGCAGTGCCCTAGACAGGGGTACGGATCAGCCCCAGCATTTT. The rearrangement joins TRBV20-1 to TRBJ1-5; 8 positions agree with TRBD1. The junction had 9 bases not matched to a gene; V was cut back by 6 bases and J by 5 bases. In germline, CDR1 is DFQATT, CDR2 SNEGSKA (reference sequence). This CDR3 has 14 amino acids.

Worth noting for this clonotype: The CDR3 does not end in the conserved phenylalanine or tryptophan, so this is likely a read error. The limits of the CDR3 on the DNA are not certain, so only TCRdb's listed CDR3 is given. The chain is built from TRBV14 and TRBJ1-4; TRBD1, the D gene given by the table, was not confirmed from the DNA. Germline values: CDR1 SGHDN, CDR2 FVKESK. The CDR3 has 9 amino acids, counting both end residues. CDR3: CASSPGQVD.

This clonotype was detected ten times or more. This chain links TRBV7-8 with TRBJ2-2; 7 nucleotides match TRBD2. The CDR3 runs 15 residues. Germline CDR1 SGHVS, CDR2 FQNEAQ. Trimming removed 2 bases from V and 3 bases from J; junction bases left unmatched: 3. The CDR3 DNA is TGTGCCAGCAGCTTAAGGGACTACTACACCGGGGAGCTGTTTTTT. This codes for CASSLRDYYTGELFF.

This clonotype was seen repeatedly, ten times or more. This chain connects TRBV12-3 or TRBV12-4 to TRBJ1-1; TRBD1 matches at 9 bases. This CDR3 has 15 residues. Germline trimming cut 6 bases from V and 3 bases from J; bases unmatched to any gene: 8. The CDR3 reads CASRAATGGYTEAFF. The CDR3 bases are TGTGCCAGCAGGGCGGCGACAGGGGGGTACACTGAAGCTTTCTTT.

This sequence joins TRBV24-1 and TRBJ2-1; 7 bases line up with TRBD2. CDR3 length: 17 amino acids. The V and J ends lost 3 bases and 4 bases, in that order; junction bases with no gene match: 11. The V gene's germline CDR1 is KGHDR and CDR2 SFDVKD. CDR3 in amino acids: CATSDPPGIGGYNEQFF. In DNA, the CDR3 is TGTGCCACCAGTGATCCACCGGGGATCGGGGGGTACAATGAGCAGTTCTTC.

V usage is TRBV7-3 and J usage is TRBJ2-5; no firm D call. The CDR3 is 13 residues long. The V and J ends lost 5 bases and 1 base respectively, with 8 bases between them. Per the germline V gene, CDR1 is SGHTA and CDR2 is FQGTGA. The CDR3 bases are TGTGCCAGCAGCGTAGTAGTCCAAGAGACCCAGTACTTC. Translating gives CASSVVVQETQYF.

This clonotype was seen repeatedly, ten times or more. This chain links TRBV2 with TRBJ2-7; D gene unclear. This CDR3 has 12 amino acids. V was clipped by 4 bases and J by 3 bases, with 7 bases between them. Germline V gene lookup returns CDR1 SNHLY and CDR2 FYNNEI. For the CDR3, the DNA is TGTGCCAGCAGTGGGGCCGGCTACGAGCAGTACTTC. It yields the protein CASSGAGYEQYF. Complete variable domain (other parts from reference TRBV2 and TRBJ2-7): EPEVTQTPSHQVTQMGQEVILRCVPISNHLYFYWYRQILGQKVEFLVSFYNNEISEKSEIFDDQFSVERPDGSNFTLKIRSTKLEDSAMYFCASSGAGYEQYFGPGTRLTVT.

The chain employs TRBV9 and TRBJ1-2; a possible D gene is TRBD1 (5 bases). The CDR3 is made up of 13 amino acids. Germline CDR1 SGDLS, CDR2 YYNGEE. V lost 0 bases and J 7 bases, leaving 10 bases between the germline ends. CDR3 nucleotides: TGTGCCAGCAGCGTAGGGGGACTAGCTGGCTACACCTTC. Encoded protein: CASSVGGLAGYTF. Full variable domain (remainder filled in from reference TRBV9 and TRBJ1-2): DSGVTQTPKHLITATGQRVTLRCSPRSGDLSVYWYQQSLDQGLQFLIQYYNGEERAKGNILERFSAQQFPDLHSELNLSSLELGDSALYFCASSVGGLAGYTFGSGTRLTVV.

In DNA form, the CDR3 reads TGTGCCAGCAGCCGACTAGCGGGGTACAATGAGCAGTTCTTC. Protein product: CASSRLAGYNEQFF. The chain employs TRBV25-1 and TRBJ2-1; 11 bases are a match to TRBD2. With 6 bases clipped from V and 4 bases from J, the junction kept 2 bases outside the gene matches. Per germline, CDR1 MGHDK and CDR2 SYGVNS. The CDR3 sequence is 14 residues long.

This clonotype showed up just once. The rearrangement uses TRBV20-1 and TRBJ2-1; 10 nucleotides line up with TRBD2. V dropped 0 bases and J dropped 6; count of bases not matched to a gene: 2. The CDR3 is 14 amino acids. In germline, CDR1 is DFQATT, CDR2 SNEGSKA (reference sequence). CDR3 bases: TGCAGTGCTAGAGATATAGCGGGAGGCAATGAGCAGTTCTTC. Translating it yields CSARDIAGGNEQFF.

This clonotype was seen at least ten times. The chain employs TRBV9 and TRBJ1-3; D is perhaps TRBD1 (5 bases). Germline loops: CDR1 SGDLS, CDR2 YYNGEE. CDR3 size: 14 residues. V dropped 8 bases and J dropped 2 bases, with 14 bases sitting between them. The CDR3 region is CARRRGAAGNTIYF. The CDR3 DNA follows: TGTGCCAGGAGGAGGGGTGCAGCTGGAAACACCATATATTTT.

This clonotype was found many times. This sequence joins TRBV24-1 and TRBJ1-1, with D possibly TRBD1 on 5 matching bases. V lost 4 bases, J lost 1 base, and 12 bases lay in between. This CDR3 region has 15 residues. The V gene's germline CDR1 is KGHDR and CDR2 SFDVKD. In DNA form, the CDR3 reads TGTGCCACCAGTGACCCTACCGGGGGGAACACTGAAGCTTTCTTT. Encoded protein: CATSDPTGGNTEAFF.

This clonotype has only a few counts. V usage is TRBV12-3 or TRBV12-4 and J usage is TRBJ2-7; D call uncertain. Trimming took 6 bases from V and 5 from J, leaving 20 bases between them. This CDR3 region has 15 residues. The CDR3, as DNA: TGTGCCAGCAGCTTCATACGAGCCTCGGACCACGAGCAGTACTTC. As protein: CASSFIRASDHEQYF.

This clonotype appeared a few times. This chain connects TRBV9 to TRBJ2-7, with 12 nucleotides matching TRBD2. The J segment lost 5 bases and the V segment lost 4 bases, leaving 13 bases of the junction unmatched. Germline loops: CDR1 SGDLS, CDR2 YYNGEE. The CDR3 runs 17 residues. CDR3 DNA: TGTGCCAGCAGCCCAGTACCAAGACTAGCGGGAGAGGACGAGCAGTACTTC. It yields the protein CASSPVPRLAGEDEQYF.

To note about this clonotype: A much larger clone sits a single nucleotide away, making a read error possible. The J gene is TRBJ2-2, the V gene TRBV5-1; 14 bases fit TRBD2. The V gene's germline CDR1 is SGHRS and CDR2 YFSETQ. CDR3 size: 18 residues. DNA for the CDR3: TGCGCCAGCAGCTCGGGACTAGCGGGAGAGAGGGGAACCGGGGAGCTGTGTTTT. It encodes CASSSGLAGERGTGELCF.

Here the CDR3 DNA reads TGTGCCACCAGCAGAGATGGACAAGAGACCCAGTACTTC. This gives the protein CATSRDGQETQYF. V is TRBV15 and J is TRBJ2-5; D gene ambiguous. Trimming pared 0 bases from V and 2 bases from J, leaving 4 bases between. Germline CDR1 is LNHNV and CDR2 is YYDKDF (reference sequence). The CDR3 sequence is 13 residues long.